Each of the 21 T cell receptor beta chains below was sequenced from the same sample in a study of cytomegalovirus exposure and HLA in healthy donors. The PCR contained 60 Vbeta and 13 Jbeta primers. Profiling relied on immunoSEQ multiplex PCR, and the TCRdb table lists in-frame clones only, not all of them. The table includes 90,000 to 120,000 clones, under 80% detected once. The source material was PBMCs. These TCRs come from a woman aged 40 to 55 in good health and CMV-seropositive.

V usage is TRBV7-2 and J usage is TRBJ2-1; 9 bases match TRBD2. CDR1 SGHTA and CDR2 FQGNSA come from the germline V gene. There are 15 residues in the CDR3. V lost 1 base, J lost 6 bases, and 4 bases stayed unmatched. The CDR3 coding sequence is TGTGCCAGCAGCTTAGGCCGGGGACTAGCCAATGAGCAGTTCTTC. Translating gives CASSLGRGLANEQFF.

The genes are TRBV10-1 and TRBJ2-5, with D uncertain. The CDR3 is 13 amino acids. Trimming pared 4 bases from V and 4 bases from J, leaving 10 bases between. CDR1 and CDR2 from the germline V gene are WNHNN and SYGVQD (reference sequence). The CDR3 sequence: CASSGGSRETQYF. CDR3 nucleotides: TGCGCCAGCAGTGGCGGCTCCCGAGAGACCCAGTACTTC.

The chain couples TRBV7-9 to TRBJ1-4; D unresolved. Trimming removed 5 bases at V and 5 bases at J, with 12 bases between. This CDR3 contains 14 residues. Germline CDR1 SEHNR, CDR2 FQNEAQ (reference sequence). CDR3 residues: CASSPGGSNEKLFF. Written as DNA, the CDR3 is TGTGCCAGCAGCCCGGGAGGATCAAATGAAAAACTGTTTTTT.

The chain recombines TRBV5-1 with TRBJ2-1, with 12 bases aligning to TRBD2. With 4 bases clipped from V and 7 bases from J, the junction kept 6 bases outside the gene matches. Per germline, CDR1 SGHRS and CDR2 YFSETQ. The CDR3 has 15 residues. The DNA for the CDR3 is TGCGCCAGCAGCCTAGCGGGGGGGTCGGTGAATGAGCAGTTCTTC. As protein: CASSLAGGSVNEQFF.

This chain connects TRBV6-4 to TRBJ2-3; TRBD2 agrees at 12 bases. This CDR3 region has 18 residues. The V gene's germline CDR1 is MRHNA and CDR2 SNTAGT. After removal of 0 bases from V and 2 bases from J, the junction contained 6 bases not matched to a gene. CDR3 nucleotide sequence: TGTGCCAGCAGTGACTCCGCGGCTAGCGGGGGGGTCACAGATACGCAGTATTTT. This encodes CASSDSAASGGVTDTQYF.

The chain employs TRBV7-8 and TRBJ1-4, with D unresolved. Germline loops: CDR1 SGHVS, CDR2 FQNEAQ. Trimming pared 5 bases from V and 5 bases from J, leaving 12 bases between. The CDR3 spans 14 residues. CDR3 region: CASSPREVNEKLFF. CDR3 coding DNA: TGTGCCAGCAGCCCCCGGGAGGTGAATGAAAAACTGTTTTTT.

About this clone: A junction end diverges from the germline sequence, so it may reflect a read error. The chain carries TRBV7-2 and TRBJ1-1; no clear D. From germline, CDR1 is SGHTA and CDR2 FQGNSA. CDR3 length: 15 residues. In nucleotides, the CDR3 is TGTGCCAGCACCTTATTGGCAGTCCTAGAGACTGAAGCTTTCTTT. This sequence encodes CASTLLAVLETEAFF.

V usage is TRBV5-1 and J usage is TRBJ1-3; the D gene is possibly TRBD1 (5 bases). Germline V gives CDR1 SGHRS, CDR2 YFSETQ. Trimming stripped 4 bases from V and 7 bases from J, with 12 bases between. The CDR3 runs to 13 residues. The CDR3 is CASSPGGDNTIYF. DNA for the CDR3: TGCGCCAGCAGCCCCGGGGGGGACAACACCATATATTTT.

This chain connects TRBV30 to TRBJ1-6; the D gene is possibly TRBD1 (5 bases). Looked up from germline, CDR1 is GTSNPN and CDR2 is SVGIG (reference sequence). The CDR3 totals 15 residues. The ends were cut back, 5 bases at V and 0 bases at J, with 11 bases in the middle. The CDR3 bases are TGTGCCTGGTCGGACGGGGGCTCCTATAATTCACCCCTCCACTTT. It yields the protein CAWSDGGSYNSPLHF.

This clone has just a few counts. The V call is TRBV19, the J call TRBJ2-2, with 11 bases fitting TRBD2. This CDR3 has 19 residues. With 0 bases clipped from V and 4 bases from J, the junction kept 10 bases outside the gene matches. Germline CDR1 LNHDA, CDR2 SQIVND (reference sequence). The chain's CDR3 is CASSIDLVASGGRTGELFF. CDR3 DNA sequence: TGTGCCAGTAGTATAGATCTGGTGGCTAGCGGGGGGCGCACCGGGGAGCTGTTTTTT.

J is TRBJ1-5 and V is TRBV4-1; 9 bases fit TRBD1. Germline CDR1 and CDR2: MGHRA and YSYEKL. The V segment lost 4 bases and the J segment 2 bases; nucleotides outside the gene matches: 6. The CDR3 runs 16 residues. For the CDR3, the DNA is TGCGCCAGCAGCCCCAAGGGACAGGGAGGCAATCAGCCCCAGCATTTT. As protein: CASSPKGQGGNQPQHF.

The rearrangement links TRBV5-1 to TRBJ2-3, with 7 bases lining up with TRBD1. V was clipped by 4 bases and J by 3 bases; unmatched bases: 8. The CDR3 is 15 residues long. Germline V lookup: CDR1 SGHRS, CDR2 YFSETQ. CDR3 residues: CASSRPTGTTDTQYF. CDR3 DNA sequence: TGCGCCAGCAGCCGTCCGACAGGGACGACAGATACGCAGTATTTT.

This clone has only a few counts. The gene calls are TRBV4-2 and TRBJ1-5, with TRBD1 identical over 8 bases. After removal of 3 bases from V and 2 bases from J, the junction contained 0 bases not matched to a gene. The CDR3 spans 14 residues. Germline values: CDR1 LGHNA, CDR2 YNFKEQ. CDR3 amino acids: CASSQTGGNQPQHF. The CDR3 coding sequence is TGTGCCAGCAGCCAGACAGGGGGCAATCAGCCCCAGCATTTT.

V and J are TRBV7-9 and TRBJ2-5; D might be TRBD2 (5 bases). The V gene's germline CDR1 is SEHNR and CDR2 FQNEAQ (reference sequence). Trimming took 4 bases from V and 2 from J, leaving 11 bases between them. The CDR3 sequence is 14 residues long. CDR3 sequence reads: CASSSFSVQETQYF. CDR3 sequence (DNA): TGTGCCAGCAGCTCCTTTAGCGTTCAAGAGACCCAGTACTTC.

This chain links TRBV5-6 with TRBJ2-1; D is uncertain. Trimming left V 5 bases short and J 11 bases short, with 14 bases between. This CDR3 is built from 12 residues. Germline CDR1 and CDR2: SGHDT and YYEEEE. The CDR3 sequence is CASSRSISKQFF. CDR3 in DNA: TGTGCCAGCAGTCGCTCCATTAGCAAGCAGTTCTTC.

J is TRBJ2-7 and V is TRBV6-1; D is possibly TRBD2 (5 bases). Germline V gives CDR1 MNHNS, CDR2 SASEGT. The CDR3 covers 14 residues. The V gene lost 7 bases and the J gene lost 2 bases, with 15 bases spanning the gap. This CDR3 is CASNARDGAYEQYF. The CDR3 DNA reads TGTGCCAGCAATGCGAGGGATGGCGCCTACGAGCAGTACTTC.

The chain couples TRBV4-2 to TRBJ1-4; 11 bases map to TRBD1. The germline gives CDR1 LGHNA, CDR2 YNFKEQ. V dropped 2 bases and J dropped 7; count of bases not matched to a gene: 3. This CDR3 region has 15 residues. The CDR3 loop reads CASSQRDRGSEKLFF. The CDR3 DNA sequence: TGTGCCAGCAGCCAAAGGGACAGGGGGAGTGAAAAACTGTTTTTT.

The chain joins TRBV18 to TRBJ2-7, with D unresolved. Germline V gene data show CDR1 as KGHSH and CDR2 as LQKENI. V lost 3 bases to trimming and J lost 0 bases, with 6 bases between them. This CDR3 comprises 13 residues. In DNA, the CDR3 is TGTGCCAGCTCACCTGCCTACTCCTACGAGCAGTACTTC. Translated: CASSPAYSYEQYF.

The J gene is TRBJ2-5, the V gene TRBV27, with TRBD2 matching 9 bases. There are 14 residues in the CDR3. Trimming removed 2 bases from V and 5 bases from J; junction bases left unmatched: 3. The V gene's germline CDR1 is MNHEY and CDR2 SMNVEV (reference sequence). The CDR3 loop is CASSLMAGGETQYF. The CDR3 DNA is TGTGCCAGCAGTTTAATGGCGGGGGGGGAGACCCAGTACTTC.

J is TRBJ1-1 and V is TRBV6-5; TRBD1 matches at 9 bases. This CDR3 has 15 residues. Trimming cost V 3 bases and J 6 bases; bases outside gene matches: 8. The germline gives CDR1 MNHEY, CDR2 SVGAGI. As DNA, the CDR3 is TGTGCCAGCAGTTATTCGGGACAGGGAAAAGCTGAAGCTTTCTTT. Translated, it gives CASSYSGQGKAEAFF.

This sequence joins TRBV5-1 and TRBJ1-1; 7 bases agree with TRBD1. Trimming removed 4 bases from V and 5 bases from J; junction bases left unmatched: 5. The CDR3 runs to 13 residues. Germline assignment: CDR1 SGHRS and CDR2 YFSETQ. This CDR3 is CASSTGQRTEAFF. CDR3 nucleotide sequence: TGCGCCAGCAGCACGGGACAGAGGACTGAAGCTTTCTTT.